A selection of T cell receptor beta chains follows, all from one sample in a study of response to subunit inactivated influenza vaccine. A single record per CDR3 protein comes from TCRdb applying MiXCR to the RT-PCR reads. The table shows about 530,000 distinct CDR3 sequences, with over 10% occurring only once. Sequencing used PBMCs from blood, obtained about 40 days after vaccination. These receptor sequences come from a middle-aged man who received an inactivated influenza vaccine. Both conserved end residues are trimmed from each CDR3.

TRBJ1-1	TRBV6-1	ASSPRQGVRTEAF
TRBJ2-3	TRBV10-3	AISEELAADTQY
TRBJ2-2	TRBV3-1	ASSRTSRGRTGELF
TRBJ1-3	TRBV15	ATAVRSGNTIY
TRBJ2-7	TRBV6-1	ASSRSRSVFSYEQY
TRBJ2-1	TRBV25-1	ASRLAGDYNEQF
TRBJ1-6	TRBV5-6	ASSLYRDRESPLH
TRBJ2-5	TRBV19	ASRGGGEQETQY
TRBJ2-7	TRBV9	ASSAVGDYEQY
TRBJ2-3	TRBV29-1	SVEKHRGQVTDTQY
TRBJ2-7	TRBV9	ASSVGRETYEQY
TRBJ2-7	TRBV29-1	SVAGLAGGEQY
TRBJ2-1	TRBV6-5	ASSYRGTYNEQF
TRBJ2-3	TRBV4-2	ASSHLRGNTQY
TRBJ2-3	TRBV24-1	ATSDTVGDTHTDTQY
TRBJ2-2	TRBV3-1	ASRTGTRSAGELF
TRBJ2-2	TRBV24-1	ATSVAGGLGELF
TRBJ2-4	TRBV20-1	SAHLKDIQY
TRBJ2-3	TRBV29-1	SVTSGSSDTQY
TRBJ2-5	TRBV6-2/TRBV6-3	ASRQETQY
TRBJ2-7	TRBV7-8	ASSLFPQTSYEQY
TRBJ2-7	TRBV10-2	ASRTDPLDEQY
TRBJ1-5	TRBV28	ASSGGGFSNQPQH
TRBJ2-1	TRBV7-2	ASSFPTGNEQF
TRBJ1-6	TRBV5-1	ATRTDLSSYNSPLH
TRBJ1-4	TRBV4-2	ASSQGLTNEKLF
TRBJ2-1	TRBV7-2	ASSLAVGHSSYNEQF
TRBJ2-1	TRBV29-1	SAQGQGRIDGASSYNEQF
TRBJ2-1	TRBV7-9	ASSQPPQGRRF
TRBJ2-6	TRBV18	ASSPIIQGLANVLT
TRBJ1-1	TRBV4-2	ASSPSRYGDTEAF
TRBJ1-5	TRBV7-2	ATGVYDNQPQH
TRBJ2-7	TRBV27	ASSLSLGSVTYEQY
TRBJ1-5	TRBV5-1	ASRNSNQPQH
TRBJ1-2	TRBV20-1	SASTGTLYGYT
TRBJ2-1	TRBV4-3	ASSQAGRPQDEQF
TRBJ2-5	TRBV2	ASSESPLGTQY
TRBJ2-7	TRBV20-1	SARTLADEMEQY
TRBJ2-1	TRBV6-1	ASTGTGSQSSYNEQF
TRBJ2-7	TRBV15	ATGEVGAYEQY
TRBJ2-7	TRBV12-3/TRBV12-4	ASKRLAGDYEQY
TRBJ2-7	TRBV5-1	ASSITGTSYEQY
TRBJ2-5	TRBV5-1	ASSARDPGETQY
TRBJ2-3	TRBV12-3/TRBV12-4	ASSFVAGGPDTQY
TRBJ2-4	TRBV11-2	ASSLGSGTRAKNIHY
TRBJ2-7	TRBV10-3	AISEARGYEQY
TRBJ2-2	TRBV5-6	ASRGDGWVTGELF
TRBJ1-5	TRBV12-3/TRBV12-4	ASSWTGNQPQH
TRBJ2-1	TRBV4-1	ASSQPGQVLSNEQF
TRBJ2-3	TRBV20-1	SARDLELAGLSSTQY
TRBJ2-3	TRBV11-1	ASSFGLDSTDTQY
TRBJ2-3	TRBV10-3	AITDPGQGRDTQY
TRBJ2-7	TRBV12-3/TRBV12-4	ASSQPGEQY
TRBJ1-1	TRBV5-5	ASSNDVGTEAF
TRBJ2-7	TRBV28	ASTLGQGRDEQY